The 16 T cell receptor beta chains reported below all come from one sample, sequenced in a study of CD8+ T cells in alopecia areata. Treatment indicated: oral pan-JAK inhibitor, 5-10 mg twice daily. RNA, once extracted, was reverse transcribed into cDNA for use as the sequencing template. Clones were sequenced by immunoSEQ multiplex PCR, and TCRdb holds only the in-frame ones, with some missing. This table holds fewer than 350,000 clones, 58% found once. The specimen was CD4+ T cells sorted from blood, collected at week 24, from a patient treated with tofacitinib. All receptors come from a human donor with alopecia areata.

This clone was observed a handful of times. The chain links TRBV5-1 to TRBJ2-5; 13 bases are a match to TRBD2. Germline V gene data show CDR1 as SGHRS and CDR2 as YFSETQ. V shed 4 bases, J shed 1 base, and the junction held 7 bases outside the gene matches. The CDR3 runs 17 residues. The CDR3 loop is CASSPGGTSGAQETQYF. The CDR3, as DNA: TGCGCCAGCAGCCCTGGTGGGACTAGCGGGGCCCAAGAGACCCAGTACTTC.

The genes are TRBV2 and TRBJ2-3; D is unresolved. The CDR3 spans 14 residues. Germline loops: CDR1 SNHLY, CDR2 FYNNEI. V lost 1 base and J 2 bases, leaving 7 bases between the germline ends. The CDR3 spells CASSEVAYTDTQYF. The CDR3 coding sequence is TGTGCCAGCAGTGAAGTTGCTTACACAGATACGCAGTATTTT.

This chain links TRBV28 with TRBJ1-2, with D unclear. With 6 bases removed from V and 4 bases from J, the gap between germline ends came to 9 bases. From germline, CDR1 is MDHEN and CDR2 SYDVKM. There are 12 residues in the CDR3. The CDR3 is CASSLTLYGYTF. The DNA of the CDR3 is TGTGCCAGCAGCCTGACCCTCTATGGCTACACCTTC.

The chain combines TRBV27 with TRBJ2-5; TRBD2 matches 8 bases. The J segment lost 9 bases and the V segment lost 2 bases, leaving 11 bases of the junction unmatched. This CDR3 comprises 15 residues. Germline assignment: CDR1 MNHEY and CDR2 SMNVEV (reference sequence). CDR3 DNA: TGTGCCAGCAGTTTAGGGGACTCGACCGGGGGGGCCCAGTACTTC. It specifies CASSLGDSTGGAQYF.

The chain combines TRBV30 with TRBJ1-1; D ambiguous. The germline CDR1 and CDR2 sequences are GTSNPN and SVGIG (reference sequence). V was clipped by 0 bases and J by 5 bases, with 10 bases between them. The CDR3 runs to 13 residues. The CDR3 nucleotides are TGTGCCTGGAGTGTAGCCCAAATGACTGAAGCTTTCTTT. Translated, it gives CAWSVAQMTEAFF.

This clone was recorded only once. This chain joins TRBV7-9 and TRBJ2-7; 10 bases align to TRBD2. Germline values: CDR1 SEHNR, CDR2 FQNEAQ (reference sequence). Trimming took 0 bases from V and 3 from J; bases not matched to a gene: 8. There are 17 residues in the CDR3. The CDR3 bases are TGTGCCAGCAGCTTAGCGATAAAAACTAGCGGGGACTACGAGCAGTACTTC. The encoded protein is CASSLAIKTSGDYEQYF.

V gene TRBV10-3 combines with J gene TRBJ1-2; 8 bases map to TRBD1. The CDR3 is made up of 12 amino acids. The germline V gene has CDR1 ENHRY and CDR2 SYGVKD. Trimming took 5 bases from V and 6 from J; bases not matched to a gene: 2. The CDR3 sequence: CAISSDRDGYTF. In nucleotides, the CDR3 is TGTGCCATCAGTTCGGACAGGGATGGCTACACCTTC.

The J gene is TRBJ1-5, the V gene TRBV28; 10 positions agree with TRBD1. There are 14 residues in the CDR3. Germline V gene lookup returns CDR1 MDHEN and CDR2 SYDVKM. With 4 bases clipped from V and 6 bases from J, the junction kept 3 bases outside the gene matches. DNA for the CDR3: TGTGCCAGCAGTTCCCGGACAGGGGGTCAGCCCCAGCATTTT. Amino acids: CASSSRTGGQPQHF.

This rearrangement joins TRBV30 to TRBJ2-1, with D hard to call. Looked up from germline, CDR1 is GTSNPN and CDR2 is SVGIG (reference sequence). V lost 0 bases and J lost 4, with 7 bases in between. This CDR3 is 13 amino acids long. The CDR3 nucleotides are TGTGCCTGGAGTGTATCCACATACAATGAGCAGTTCTTC. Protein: CAWSVSTYNEQFF.

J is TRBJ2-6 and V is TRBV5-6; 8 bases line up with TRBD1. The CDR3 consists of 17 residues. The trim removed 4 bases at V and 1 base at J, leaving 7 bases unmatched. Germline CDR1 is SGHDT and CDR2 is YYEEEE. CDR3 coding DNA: TGTGCCAGCAGCGTAGGGACAGGTCCTTCTGGGGCCAACGTCCTGACTTTC. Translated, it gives CASSVGTGPSGANVLTF.

DNA of the CDR3: TGTGCCATCCACGGGGGGCGCAGCTATGGCTACACCTTC. Protein: CAIHGGRSYGYTF. This rearrangement joins TRBV10-3 to TRBJ1-2; D possibly corresponds to TRBD1 (6 bases). Germline CDR1 is ENHRY and CDR2 is SYGVKD. The CDR3 has 13 residues. V was cut by 8 bases and J by 4 bases, with 14 bases left in between.

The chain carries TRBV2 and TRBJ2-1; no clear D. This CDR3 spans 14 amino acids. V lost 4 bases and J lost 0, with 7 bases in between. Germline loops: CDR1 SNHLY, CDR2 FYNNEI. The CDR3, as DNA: TGTGCCAGCAGTGCCCAGCTCTCCTACAATGAGCAGTTCTTC. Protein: CASSAQLSYNEQFF.

CDR3 protein: CASSPDRADEPQHF. The CDR3 DNA is TGCGCCAGCAGCCCCGACAGGGCCGATGAGCCCCAGCATTTT. This chain uses TRBV5-1 with TRBJ1-5, with 7 bases identical to TRBD1. V was clipped by 4 bases and J by 8 bases; unmatched bases: 9. CDR3 length equals 14 residues. CDR1 and CDR2 from the germline V gene are SGHRS and YFSETQ.

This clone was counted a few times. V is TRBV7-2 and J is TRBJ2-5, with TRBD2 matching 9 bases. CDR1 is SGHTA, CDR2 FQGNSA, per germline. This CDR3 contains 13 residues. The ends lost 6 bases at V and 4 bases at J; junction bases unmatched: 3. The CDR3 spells CASSDSGRETQYF. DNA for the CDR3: TGTGCCAGCAGTGATAGCGGGAGAGAGACCCAGTACTTC.

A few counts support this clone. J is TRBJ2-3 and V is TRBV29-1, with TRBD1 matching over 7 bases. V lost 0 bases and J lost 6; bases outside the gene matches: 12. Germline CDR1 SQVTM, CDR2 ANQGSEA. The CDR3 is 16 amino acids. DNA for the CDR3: TGCAGCGTTGAAGACCCGGGCAGGGGGTTCACGGATACGCAGTATTTT. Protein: CSVEDPGRGFTDTQYF.

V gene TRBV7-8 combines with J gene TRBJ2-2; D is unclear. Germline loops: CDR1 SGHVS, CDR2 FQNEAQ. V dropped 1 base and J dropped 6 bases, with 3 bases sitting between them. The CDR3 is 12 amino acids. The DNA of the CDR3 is TGTGCCAGCAGCTTAGGGGCCGGGGAGCTGTTTTTT. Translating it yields CASSLGAGELFF. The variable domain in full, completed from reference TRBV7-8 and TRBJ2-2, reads GAGVSQSPRYKVAKRGQDVALRCDPISGHVSLFWYQQALGQGPEFLTYFQNEAQLDKSGLPSDRFFAERPEGSVSTLKIQRTQQEDSAVYLCASSLGAGELFFGEGSRLTVL.